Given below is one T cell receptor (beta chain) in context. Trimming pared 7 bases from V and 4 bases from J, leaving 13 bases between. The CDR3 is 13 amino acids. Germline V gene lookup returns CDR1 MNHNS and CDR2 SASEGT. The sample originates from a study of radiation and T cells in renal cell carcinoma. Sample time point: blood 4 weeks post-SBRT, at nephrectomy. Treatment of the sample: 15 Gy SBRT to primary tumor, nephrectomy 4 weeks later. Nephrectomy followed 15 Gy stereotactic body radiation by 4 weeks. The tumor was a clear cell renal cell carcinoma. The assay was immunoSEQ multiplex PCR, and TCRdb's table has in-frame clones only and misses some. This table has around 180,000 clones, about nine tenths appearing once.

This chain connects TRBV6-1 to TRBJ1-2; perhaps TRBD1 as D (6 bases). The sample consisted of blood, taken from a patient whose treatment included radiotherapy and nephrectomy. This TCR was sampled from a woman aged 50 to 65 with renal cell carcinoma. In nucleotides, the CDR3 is TGTGCCAGCACGGACAGACCTTTCTATGGCTACACCTTC. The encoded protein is CASTDRPFYGYTF.